One and the same sample provided the 29 T cell receptor beta chains below, sequenced in a study of sequential checkpoint blockade in melanoma. Using immunoSEQ multiplex PCR, the repertoire was profiled, and TCRdb retains in-frame clones only, with some absent. The sample consists of roughly 36,000 clones, 30% to 40% of them appearing once. Treatment noted: randomized to nivolumab then ipilimumab (arm A) or the reverse (arm B). This sample comprised tumor tissue (inferred from file names), obtained from a patient given nivolumab and ipilimumab in sequence. Source of these receptors: a human donor with melanoma.

This rearrangement joins TRBV30 to TRBJ2-5; 9 positions match TRBD2. Germline V gene data show CDR1 as GTSNPN and CDR2 as SVGIG (reference sequence). Trimming at V came to 2 bases and at J to 6 bases, leaving 4 bases not matched to a gene. The CDR3 covers 13 residues. The CDR3 reads CAWSPSGGKTQYF. The CDR3 nucleotides are TGTGCCTGGAGTCCCAGCGGGGGGAAGACCCAGTACTTC.

This clone was detected only a few times. As DNA, the CDR3 is TGTGCCTGGAGTCGACTAGCGGGAGGGCCGGTCGGGGAGCTGTTTTTT. Encoded protein: CAWSRLAGGPVGELFF. The rearrangement joins TRBV30 to TRBJ2-2; TRBD2 agrees at 14 bases. The CDR3 is 16 residues long. From germline, CDR1 is GTSNPN and CDR2 SVGIG (reference sequence). Trimming cost V 2 bases and J 7 bases; bases outside gene matches: 6.

This clone was detected only a few times. The rearrangement links TRBV11-3 to TRBJ1-2, with a weak D call TRBD1 (5 bases). The germline V gene encodes CDR1 SGHNT and CDR2 YENEEA. Trimming removed 4 bases from V and 4 bases from J, with 13 bases in between. This CDR3 region has 14 residues. The chain's CDR3 is CASSSSDGGYGYTF. The CDR3 DNA is TGTGCCAGCAGCTCGAGCGACGGGGGCTATGGCTACACCTTC.

This clone was counted only a few times. The V and J genes are TRBV30 and TRBJ2-7; no firm D call. The CDR3 contains 14 residues. Trimming pared 0 bases from V and 6 bases from J, leaving 15 bases between. Germline values: CDR1 GTSNPN, CDR2 SVGIG (reference sequence). The CDR3 sequence: CAWSVSSIKGEQYF. The CDR3 coding sequence is TGTGCCTGGAGTGTAAGCAGTATTAAGGGCGAGCAGTACTTC.

In this sample, this clone turned up a few times. The rearrangement joins TRBV6-8 to TRBJ2-3; weak D call: TRBD1 (5 bases). The V end was cut by 0 bases, the J end by 3 bases, with 10 bases between. The CDR3 sequence is 15 residues long. Germline V gives CDR1 MNHGY, CDR2 SAAAGT. The CDR3: CASSYSGRATDTQYF. The CDR3 DNA sequence: TGTGCCAGCAGTTACTCGGGCAGGGCGACAGATACGCAGTATTTT.

This clone has just a few counts. The V gene is TRBV5-1, the J gene TRBJ2-3, with 11 bases lining up with TRBD2. The trim removed 3 bases at V and 3 bases at J, leaving 6 bases unmatched. CDR1 is SGHRS and CDR2 is YFSETQ in the germline V gene. The CDR3 covers 16 residues. The CDR3, as DNA: TGCGCCAGCAGCTCCGAACTAGCGGGAGTAACAGATACGCAGTATTTT. It translates to CASSSELAGVTDTQYF.

The genes are TRBV6-8 and TRBJ1-1, with unresolved D. V lost 0 bases to trimming and J lost 1 base, with 3 bases between them. CDR3 size: 13 residues. The germline gives CDR1 MNHGY, CDR2 SAAAGT. The CDR3: CASSYSANTEAFF. The CDR3 DNA is TGTGCCAGCAGTTACTCGGCGAACACTGAAGCTTTCTTT.

The rearrangement joins TRBV29-1 to TRBJ2-7; D possibly uses TRBD1 or TRBD2 (5 bases each). This CDR3 is built from 14 residues. V was trimmed by 3 bases and J by 0 bases, leaving 12 bases between them. The germline V gene encodes CDR1 SQVTM and CDR2 ANQGSEA. CDR3 sequence: CSVEGVMSSYEQYF. CDR3 DNA: TGCAGCGTTGAGGGGGTGATGAGCTCCTACGAGCAGTACTTC.

V and J are TRBV5-1 and TRBJ1-1; 9 bases align to TRBD1. The germline CDR1 and CDR2 sequences are SGHRS and YFSETQ. The V gene end was trimmed by 4 bases and the J gene end by 2 bases; junction bases not matched to a gene: 9. The CDR3 spans 16 residues. In DNA, the CDR3 is TGCGCCAGCAGCCCTGACAGGGGGGCGACTAACACTGAAGCTTTCTTT. Its protein product is CASSPDRGATNTEAFF.

Many counts were recorded for this clone. This chain joins TRBV11-3 and TRBJ1-2; perhaps TRBD1 as D (5 bases). CDR1 and CDR2 (germline): SGHNT, YENEEA. The CDR3 extends over 16 amino acids. V was pared by 3 bases and J by 8 bases, with 22 bases between. The CDR3 region has the DNA TGTGCCAGCAGCTTGGTTGGTCCCGTCGGGGCCCGGGGCTACACCTTC. Amino acids: CASSLVGPVGARGYTF.

This clone was recorded many times. This rearrangement joins TRBV11-3 to TRBJ2-3; unclear D gene. The CDR3 spans 14 residues. The germline CDR1 and CDR2 sequences are SGHNT and YENEEA. V was shortened by 4 bases and J by 0 bases, with 8 bases between the two germline ends. The CDR3 sequence: CASSWRVSTDTQYF. As DNA, the CDR3 is TGTGCCAGCAGCTGGAGAGTTAGCACAGATACGCAGTATTTT.

This chain links TRBV7-1 with TRBJ1-1; no clear D. TRBV7-1 is identified as an open reading frame with a role that is uncertain. CDR3 length: 13 residues. Deletions cut 4 bases from V and 9 bases from J, with 15 bases between. The CDR3 DNA sequence: TGTGCCAGCAGCTTAGGTTCTCCGGGTAAAGCTTTCTTT. Amino acid sequence: CASSLGSPGKAFF.

This clone came up a few times. The V and J genes are TRBV6-8 and TRBJ2-3; 11 bases map to TRBD2. Trimming cost V 8 bases and J 6 bases; bases outside gene matches: 4. CDR1 and CDR2 from the germline V gene are MNHGY and SAAAGT. This CDR3 region has 13 residues. CDR3 coding DNA: TGTGCCAGCCATAGGACTAGCGGGGATACGCAGTATTTT. Translated: CASHRTSGDTQYF.

This clone was observed at least ten times. The chain is built from TRBV11-3 and TRBJ1-1; unclear D gene. CDR1 and CDR2 (germline): SGHNT, YENEEA. The CDR3 runs to 15 residues. V was shortened by 1 base and J by 2 bases, with 11 bases between the two germline ends. CDR3 coding DNA: TGTGCCAGCAGCTTAGGTGGGAAAAAAAACACTGAAGCTTTCTTT. Its protein product is CASSLGGKKNTEAFF. Full variable domain (outside the CDR3, taken from reference TRBV11-3 and TRBJ1-1): EAGVVQSPRYKIIEKKQPVAFWCNPISGHNTLYWYLQNLGQGPELLIRYENEEAVDDSQLPKDRFSAERLKGVDSTLKIQPAELGDSAVYLCASSLGGKKNTEAFFGQGTRLTVV.

This clone came up a few times. The V and J genes are TRBV11-3 and TRBJ2-1; tentative D call: TRBD2 (6 bases). CDR1 and CDR2 (germline): SGHNT, YENEEA. This CDR3 is 15 amino acids long. The germline V and J ends were trimmed by 5 bases and 1 base, with 12 bases remaining between them. This CDR3 reads CASSPSSGSYNEQFF. The CDR3 nucleotides are TGTGCCAGCAGCCCGAGTAGCGGATCCTACAATGAGCAGTTCTTC.

This clone is a singleton in its sample. J is TRBJ2-2 and V is TRBV12-5; possibly TRBD1 for D (7 bases). V was shortened by 3 bases and J by 0 bases, with 14 bases between the two germline ends. CDR1 is LGHNT, CDR2 FRNRAP, per germline. The CDR3 loop spans 17 amino acids. CDR3 in amino acids: CASGFWQGGTNTGELFF. As DNA, the CDR3 is TGTGCTAGTGGTTTTTGGCAGGGGGGTACGAACACCGGGGAGCTGTTTTTT.

The chain carries TRBV6-8 and TRBJ2-1; no definite D call. With 5 bases removed from V and 0 bases from J, the gap between germline ends came to 11 bases. The germline CDR1 and CDR2 sequences are MNHGY and SAAAGT. This CDR3 has 15 amino acids. This chain's CDR3 is CASSEVVSSYNEQFF. CDR3 DNA sequence: TGTGCCAGCAGTGAGGTCGTGAGCTCCTACAATGAGCAGTTCTTC.

V gene TRBV7-5 combines with J gene TRBJ2-1; TRBD2 is the table's D call, not checked against the DNA. TRBV7-5 is a pseudogene segment. The CDR3 covers 15 residues. CDR3 bases: TGTGCCAGCAGCTTAATGCCGAGCTCCTACAATGAGCAGTTCTTC. It yields the protein CASSLMPSSYNEQFF.

The CDR3, as DNA: TGCGCCAGCAGCTTAAATCCGGGACAGGACACTGAAGCTTTCTTT. It encodes CASSLNPGQDTEAFF. This chain connects TRBV5-1 to TRBJ1-1; 8 nucleotides match TRBD1. The CDR3 totals 15 residues. CDR1 and CDR2 (germline): SGHRS, YFSETQ. V trimming: 2 bases; J trimming: 3 bases; junction bases outside the gene matches: 6.

The V and J genes are TRBV28 and TRBJ2-7; 10 bases are a match to TRBD1. The ends lost 5 bases at V and 10 bases at J; junction bases unmatched: 8. CDR1 is MDHEN and CDR2 is SYDVKM in the germline V gene. The CDR3 runs to 13 residues. The CDR3 DNA sequence: TGTGCCAGCAGTCCGGAGGGGACAGGGGTTCAGTACTTC. This codes for CASSPEGTGVQYF.

The genes are TRBV23-1 and TRBJ1-1; 7 bases map to TRBD1. TRBV23-1 is designated an ORF whose function remains uncertain. V was clipped by 4 bases and J by 1 base; unmatched bases: 12. The CDR3 is 17 residues long. Here the CDR3 reads CASSRKPPDRRNTEAFF. CDR3 nucleotide sequence: TGCGCCAGCAGTCGCAAGCCCCCGGACAGGAGGAACACTGAAGCTTTCTTT.

This clone has a handful of counts. V usage is TRBV11-3 and J usage is TRBJ2-5, with D tentatively TRBD1 (5 bases). The CDR3 is 14 amino acids. CDR1 is SGHNT and CDR2 is YENEEA in the germline V gene. The V gene lost 5 bases and the J gene lost 0 bases, with 10 bases spanning the gap. CDR3 in DNA: TGTGCCAGCAGCCGGCCCAGGGACCAAGAGACCCAGTACTTC. Its translation is CASSRPRDQETQYF.

This clone was detected only a few times. J is TRBJ1-2 and V is TRBV6-8, with D possibly TRBD1 on 6 matching bases. The CDR3 totals 15 residues. The ends were cut back, 10 bases at V and 4 bases at J, with 22 bases in the middle. Per the germline V gene, CDR1 is MNHGY and CDR2 is SAAAGT. The CDR3 spells CATRGLTGTLYGYTF. CDR3 nucleotide sequence: TGTGCCACGCGGGGCCTAACAGGGACTCTCTATGGCTACACCTTC.

This clone has just a few counts. The gene calls are TRBV4-1 and TRBJ1-2; unclear D gene. CDR3 length: 17 residues. V was cut by 0 bases and J by 4 bases, with 18 bases left in between. Germline V CDR1 and CDR2: MGHRA, YSYEKL. The CDR3 DNA reads as TGCGCCAGCAGCCAAGAAGGTTGGTCCAGGACTCGCTATGGCTACACCTTC. Its protein product is CASSQEGWSRTRYGYTF.

J is TRBJ2-1 and V is TRBV6-8; TRBD2 aligns across 9 bases. The CDR3 covers 18 residues. From germline, CDR1 is MNHGY and CDR2 SAAAGT. Trimming at V came to 5 bases and at J to 5 bases, leaving 16 bases not matched to a gene. The CDR3 nucleotides read TGTGCCAGCAGTCCCTCTGGCGGGGGGGCTGGGGGAAACAATGAGCAGTTCTTC. Protein sequence: CASSPSGGGAGGNNEQFF.

This clone was seen more than once but under ten times. The chain uses TRBV11-3 and TRBJ2-2, with TRBD1 identical over 12 bases. This CDR3 contains 16 residues. The V gene's germline CDR1 is SGHNT and CDR2 YENEEA. V lost 5 bases to trimming and J lost 6 bases; unmatched junction nucleotides: 7. For the CDR3, the DNA is TGTGCCAGCAGCGGCCGGGACAGGGGGCAAGCCGGGGAGCTGTTTTTT. Residues: CASSGRDRGQAGELFF.

This clone has just a few counts. The chain links TRBV23-1 to TRBJ2-7; possible D gene TRBD1, 6 bases. TRBV23-1 is noted as an ORF with a role that remains uncertain. V gave up 6 bases and J gave up 5 bases, with 14 bases separating them. The CDR3 contains 13 residues. This chain's CDR3 is CASSLDRRNEQYF. The CDR3 DNA is TGCGCCAGCAGCTTAGACAGGCGGAACGAGCAGTACTTC.

The chain joins TRBV6-8 to TRBJ2-2; unclear D gene. Germline-derived CDR1 and CDR2 are MNHGY and SAAAGT. V shed 2 bases and J shed 5 bases, with 9 bases lying between them. This CDR3 is built from 14 residues. As DNA, the CDR3 is TGTGCCAGCAGTTACGTAGGTCAAACCGGGGAGCTGTTTTTT. This sequence encodes CASSYVGQTGELFF.

The gene calls are TRBV29-1 and TRBJ1-2; 8 nucleotides agree with TRBD1. This CDR3 comprises 15 residues. Unmatched junction bases numbered 16, after V lost 7 bases and J lost 6 bases. Looked up from germline, CDR1 is SQVTM and CDR2 is ANQGSEA. The CDR3 nucleotides read TGCAGCGCCCACATTCTCACAGGGGGAGGGGATGGCTACACCTTC. As protein: CSAHILTGGGDGYTF.